What follows is one TCR beta chain and its context. This CDR3 is also generated by other DNA sequences in the sample. CDR3 length equals 16 residues. Germline assignment: CDR1 SGHTA and CDR2 FQGNSA. The V gene end was trimmed by 1 base and the J gene end by 0 bases; junction bases not matched to a gene: 4. The entry originates in a study of blood T cell repertoires in COVID-19. Here immunoSEQ multiplex PCR was the method, and the copy in TCRdb shows in-frame clones only, minus some. The sample consists of about 360,000 clones, more than 70% of them appearing once. Two negative PCRs, clearance, or symptom resolution characterized the recovered Cohort 3 donors.

This TCR was sampled from a man younger than 40 who had recovered from COVID-19. The sequenced material came from PBMCs or T cells enriched from blood (not recorded which). The rearrangement uses TRBV7-2 and TRBJ2-7, with 9 bases that match TRBD1. The CDR3 protein is CASSLVSGQGSYEQYF. The CDR3 DNA sequence: TGTGCCAGCAGCTTAGTCTCGGGACAGGGCTCCTACGAGCAGTACTTC. Filled out from reference TRBV7-2 and TRBJ2-7, the complete variable domain reads GAGVSQSPSNKVTEKGKDVELRCDPISGHTALYWYRQSLGQGLEFLIYFQGNSAPDKSGLPSDRFSAERTGGSVSTLTIQRTQQEDSAVYLCASSLVSGQGSYEQYFGPGTRLTVT.